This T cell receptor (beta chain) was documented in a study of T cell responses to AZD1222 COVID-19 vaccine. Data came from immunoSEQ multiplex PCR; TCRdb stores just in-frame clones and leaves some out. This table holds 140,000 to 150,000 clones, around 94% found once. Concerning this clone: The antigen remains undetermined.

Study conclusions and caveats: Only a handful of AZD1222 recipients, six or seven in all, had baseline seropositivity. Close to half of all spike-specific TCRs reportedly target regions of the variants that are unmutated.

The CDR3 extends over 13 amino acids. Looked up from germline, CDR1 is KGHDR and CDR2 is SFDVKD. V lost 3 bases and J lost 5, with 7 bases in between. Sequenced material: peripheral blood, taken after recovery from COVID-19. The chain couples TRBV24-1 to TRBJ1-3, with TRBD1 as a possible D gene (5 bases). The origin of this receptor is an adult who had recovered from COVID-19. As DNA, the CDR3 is TGTGCCACCAGTGATCCGGGACGAAACACCATATATTTT. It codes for CATSDPGRNTIYF.